What follows is one T cell receptor (beta chain) and its context. Its target is unknown. A single-stranded UMI oligo with SP2 sequence was ligated to cDNA 3' ends. The first PCR ran roughly 4 cycles with an equimolar RC1.1 and RC1.2 beta primer mix. MiXCR, applied by TCRdb to the UMI-ligation and nested PCR reads, yields one record per CDR3 protein. The sample lists tens of thousands of distinct CDR3 sequences; roughly 7.2% were seen once. This record belongs to a study of quantifying T cell responses using KT2 cells. Across the study: RNA was reverse transcribed with TCR alpha and beta constant-region primers. Findings of the study overall: Input KT2 cell number predicted KT2 alpha and beta sequence counts linearly over several orders of magnitude.

V lost 4 bases and J lost 0, with 16 bases in between. This CDR3 has 18 amino acids. Germline CDR1 and CDR2: MGHRA and YSYEKL. The source material was PBMCs spiked with cells of the T cell clone KT2. The sequence derives from a human donor. The chain employs TRBV4-1 and TRBJ2-6; D might be TRBD2 (5 bases). CDR3 amino acids: CASSPLRGGGSGANVLTF. The CDR3 DNA sequence: TGCGCCAGCAGCCCACTCCGCGGAGGCGGCTCTGGGGCCAACGTCCTGACTTTC.